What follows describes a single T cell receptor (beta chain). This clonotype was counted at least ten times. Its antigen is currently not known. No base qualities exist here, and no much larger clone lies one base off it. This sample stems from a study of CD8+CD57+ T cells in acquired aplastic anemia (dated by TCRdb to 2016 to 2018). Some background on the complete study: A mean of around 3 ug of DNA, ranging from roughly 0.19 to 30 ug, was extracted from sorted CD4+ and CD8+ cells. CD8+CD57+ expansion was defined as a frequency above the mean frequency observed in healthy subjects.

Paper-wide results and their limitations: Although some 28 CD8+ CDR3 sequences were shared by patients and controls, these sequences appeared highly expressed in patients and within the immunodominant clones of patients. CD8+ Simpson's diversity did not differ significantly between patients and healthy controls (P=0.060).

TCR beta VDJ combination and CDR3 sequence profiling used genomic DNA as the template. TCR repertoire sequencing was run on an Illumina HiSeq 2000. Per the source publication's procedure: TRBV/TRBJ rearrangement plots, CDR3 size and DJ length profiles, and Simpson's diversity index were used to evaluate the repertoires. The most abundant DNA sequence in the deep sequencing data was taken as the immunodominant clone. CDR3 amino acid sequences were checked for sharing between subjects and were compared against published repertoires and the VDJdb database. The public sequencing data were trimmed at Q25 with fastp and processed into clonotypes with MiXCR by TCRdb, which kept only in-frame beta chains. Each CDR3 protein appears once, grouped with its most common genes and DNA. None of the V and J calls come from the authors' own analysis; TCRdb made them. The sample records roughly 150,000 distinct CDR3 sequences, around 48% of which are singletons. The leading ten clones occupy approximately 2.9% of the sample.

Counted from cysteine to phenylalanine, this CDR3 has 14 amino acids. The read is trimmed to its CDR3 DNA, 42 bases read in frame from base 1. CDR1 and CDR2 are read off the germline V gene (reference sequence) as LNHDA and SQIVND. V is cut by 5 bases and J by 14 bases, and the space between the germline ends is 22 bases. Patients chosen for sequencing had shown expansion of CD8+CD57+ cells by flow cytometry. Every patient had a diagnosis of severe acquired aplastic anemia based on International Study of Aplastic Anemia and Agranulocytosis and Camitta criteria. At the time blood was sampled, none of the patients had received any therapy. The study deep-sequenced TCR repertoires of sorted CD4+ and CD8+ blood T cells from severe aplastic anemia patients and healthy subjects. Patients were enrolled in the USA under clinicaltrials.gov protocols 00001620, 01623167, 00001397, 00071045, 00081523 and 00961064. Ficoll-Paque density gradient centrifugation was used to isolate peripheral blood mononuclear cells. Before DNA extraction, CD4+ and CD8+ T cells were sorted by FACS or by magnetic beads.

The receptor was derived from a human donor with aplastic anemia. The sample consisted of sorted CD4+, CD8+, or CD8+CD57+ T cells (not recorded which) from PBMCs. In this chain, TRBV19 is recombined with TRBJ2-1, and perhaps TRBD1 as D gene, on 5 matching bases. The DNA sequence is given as TGTGCCAGTAGTTTCGACCCCGCAGGGCGGTACGAGTTCTTC. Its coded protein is CASSFDPAGRYEFF.